These 18 T cell receptor beta chains came from one sample sequenced in a study of blood T cell repertoires in COVID-19. Libraries were prepared by immunoSEQ multiplex PCR; TCRdb keeps only in-frame clonotypes and omits some of them. The top ten hold roughly 8% of the sample, which has approximately 530,000 clones, 70% to 90% seen once. The material sequenced was peripheral blood. These receptors originate from a woman between 50 and 59 years old with COVID-19, enrolled during active disease.

The V and J genes are TRBV29-1 and TRBJ2-1; a weak D match, TRBD1 (7 bases). CDR1 SQVTM and CDR2 ANQGSEA come from the germline V gene. This CDR3 has 13 residues. The V gene lost 3 bases and the J gene lost 6 bases, with 12 bases spanning the gap. The CDR3 region has the DNA TGCAGCGTTGACTACAGGGGAGGCAATGAGCAGTTCTTC. As protein: CSVDYRGGNEQFF.

The genes are TRBV6-5 and TRBJ2-3; TRBD1 matches at 11 bases. The CDR3 runs to 13 residues. Germline V gene sequence: CDR1 MNHEY, CDR2 SVGAGI. With 11 bases clipped from V and 5 bases from J, the junction kept 6 bases outside the gene matches. CDR3 sequence (DNA): TGTGCCGGGGGGACAGGGGGAGAAGATACGCAGTATTTT. It translates to CAGGTGGEDTQYF.

The J gene is TRBJ2-1, the V gene TRBV5-4, with D uncertain. The CDR3 contains 11 residues. Between the trimmed V and J ends, which lost 2 bases and 10 bases, there was a span of 7 bases. Germline CDR1 and CDR2: SGHNT and YYREEE (reference sequence). CDR3 sequence reads: CASSFQREQFF. The CDR3 DNA reads TGTGCCAGCAGCTTTCAGCGAGAGCAGTTCTTC.

The chain joins TRBV5-6 to TRBJ2-7; tentative D call: TRBD2 (5 bases). V was clipped by 1 base and J by 9 bases, with 23 bases between them. Per the germline V gene, CDR1 is SGHDT and CDR2 is YYEEEE. CDR3 length: 16 amino acids. The CDR3 reads CASSLNGWAEGYRQYF. The CDR3 nucleotides are TGTGCCAGCAGCTTGAATGGTTGGGCAGAGGGCTATCGGCAGTACTTC.

This chain uses TRBV30 with TRBJ1-4; 7 nucleotides agree with TRBD1. The length of the CDR3 is 14 residues. In germline, CDR1 is GTSNPN, CDR2 SVGIG (reference sequence). Trimming removed 2 bases from V and 8 bases from J; junction bases left unmatched: 8. The CDR3 region is CAWSRGTGEEKLFF. CDR3 coding DNA: TGTGCCTGGAGTCGGGGCACAGGGGAAGAAAAACTGTTTTTT.

CDR3 sequence (DNA): TGTGCCAGTAGTCTCAGAGCAGGGCAGGAAAGCAATCAGCCCCAGCATTTT. This sequence encodes CASSLRAGQESNQPQHF. V is TRBV19 and J is TRBJ1-5; TRBD1 is a possible D gene (5 bases). Trimming took 5 bases from V and 1 from J, leaving 18 bases between them. The CDR3 is 17 residues long. Germline V gene lookup returns CDR1 LNHDA and CDR2 SQIVND (reference sequence).

V usage is TRBV28 and J usage is TRBJ1-1; D is uncertain. V was pared by 6 bases and J by 1 base, with 12 bases between. This CDR3 has 14 amino acids. Germline CDR1 and CDR2: MDHEN and SYDVKM. CDR3 nucleotide sequence: TGTGCCAGCAGGGAGGGAGCAGCGAACACTGAAGCTTTCTTT. It specifies CASREGAANTEAFF. The full variable domain, completed using reference TRBV28 and TRBJ1-1, is DVKVTQSSRYLVKRTGEKVFLECVQDMDHENMFWYRQDPGLGLRLIYFSYDVKMKEKGDIPEGYSVSREKKERFSLILESASTNQTSMYLCASREGAANTEAFFGQGTRLTVV.

As to this clone: Sequence at one end of the junction differs from germline and may be a read error. The chain is built from TRBV2 and TRBJ2-7; 7 bases agree with TRBD1. From germline, CDR1 is SNHLY and CDR2 FYNNEI. There are 13 residues in the CDR3. In DNA form, the CDR3 reads TGTGCAAGCAAGGGGGCCTCTTCCTACGAGCAGTACTTC. Residues: CASKGASSYEQYF.

This chain links TRBV5-1 with TRBJ1-2; 8 nucleotides agree with TRBD1. V was clipped by 4 bases and J by 3 bases; unmatched bases: 2. Germline V gives CDR1 SGHRS, CDR2 YFSETQ. The CDR3 covers 13 residues. The CDR3 reads CASSGQGHYGYTF. CDR3 sequence (DNA): TGCGCCAGCAGCGGACAGGGCCACTATGGCTACACCTTC.

J is TRBJ1-2 and V is TRBV5-4, with 9 bases aligning to TRBD1. Trimming removed 4 bases from V and 7 bases from J; junction bases left unmatched: 5. From germline, CDR1 is SGHNT and CDR2 YYREEE (reference sequence). This CDR3 contains 13 residues. CDR3 region: CASSLGQGSGYTF. DNA of the CDR3: TGTGCCAGCAGCCTGGGACAGGGTAGTGGCTACACCTTC. Variable domain in full (rest from reference TRBV5-4 and TRBJ1-2): ETGVTQSPTHLIKTRGQQVTLRCSSQSGHNTVSWYQQALGQGPQFIFQYYREEENGRGNFPPRFSGLQFPNYSSELNVNALELDDSALYLCASSLGQGSGYTFGSGTRLTVV.

The genes are TRBV3-1 (or the pseudogene TRBV3-2) and TRBJ2-2; D perhaps matches TRBD1 (6 bases). This CDR3 spans 17 amino acids. Germline V gene lookup returns CDR1 LGHDT and CDR2 YNNKEL (reference sequence). V shed 1 base and J shed 3 bases, with 15 bases lying between them. Here the CDR3 reads CASSQGFPRGYTGELFF. The DNA of the CDR3 is TGTGCCAGCAGCCAAGGGTTTCCGAGGGGGTACACCGGGGAGCTGTTTTTT.

The rearrangement uses TRBV3-1 (or the pseudogene TRBV3-2) and TRBJ1-2; 8 bases agree with TRBD1. This CDR3 has 16 amino acids. From germline, CDR1 is LGHDT and CDR2 YNNKEL (reference sequence). The trim removed 2 bases at V and 6 bases at J, leaving 11 bases unmatched. The CDR3: CASSQTGAGGVHGYTF. The CDR3 region has the DNA TGTGCCAGCAGCCAAACGGGGGCAGGGGGCGTGCATGGCTACACCTTC.

In its sample, this clone was seen once. The V call is TRBV6-5, the J call TRBJ1-6; 10 bases map to TRBD1. Germline trimming cut 10 bases from V and 10 bases from J; bases unmatched to any gene: 7. In germline, CDR1 is MNHEY, CDR2 SVGAGI. This CDR3 spans 13 amino acids. The CDR3 here is CATFGTGESPLHF. The CDR3 nucleotides read TGTGCCACCTTCGGGACAGGGGAGTCACCCCTCCACTTT.

This chain uses TRBV30 with TRBJ1-1, with 7 bases matching TRBD1. V shed 0 bases, J shed 1 base, and the junction held 2 bases outside the gene matches. Per the germline V gene, CDR1 is GTSNPN and CDR2 is SVGIG (reference sequence). The CDR3 contains 14 residues. The CDR3 sequence is CAWSVTGENTEAFF. CDR3 bases: TGTGCCTGGAGTGTAACAGGGGAGAACACTGAAGCTTTCTTT. Drawing the rest from reference TRBV30 and TRBJ1-1, the complete variable domain is SQTIHQWPATLVQPVGSPLSLECTVEGTSNPNLYWYRQAAGRGLQLLFYSVGIGQISSEVPQNLSASRPQDRQFILSSKKLLLSDSGFYLCAWSVTGENTEAFFGQGTRLTVV.

The rearrangement joins TRBV9 to TRBJ1-4; 7 bases line up with TRBD1. Germline loops: CDR1 SGDLS, CDR2 YYNGEE. The J segment lost 6 bases and the V segment lost 4 bases, leaving 12 bases of the junction unmatched. The CDR3 length is 16 residues. CDR3 sequence reads: CASSPRQGTSYEKLFF. Here the CDR3 DNA reads TGTGCCAGCAGCCCCCGACAGGGCACCTCGTATGAAAAACTGTTTTTT.

J is TRBJ1-1 and V is TRBV20-1, with D maybe TRBD1 (6 bases). Germline V gene sequence: CDR1 DFQATT, CDR2 SNEGSKA (reference sequence). V lost 6 bases and J lost 6, with 11 bases in between. The CDR3 is 11 residues long. CDR3 DNA sequence: TGCAGTGCCATGGGACAACCTGAAGCTTTCTTT. As protein: CSAMGQPEAFF.

The chain couples TRBV2 to TRBJ2-1, with TRBD2 matching over 7 bases. Germline V gene lookup returns CDR1 SNHLY and CDR2 FYNNEI. The CDR3 is made up of 17 amino acids. V lost 0 bases to trimming and J lost 5 bases; unmatched junction nucleotides: 10. The CDR3, as DNA: TGTGCCAGCAGTGAAGCGCCCTTCGAGACTAGCAACAATGAGCAGTTCTTC. This translates into CASSEAPFETSNNEQFF.

The chain employs TRBV28 and TRBJ2-1; no clear D gene. Germline CDR1 and CDR2: MDHEN and SYDVKM. V gave up 5 bases and J gave up 1 base, with 12 bases separating them. The CDR3 spans 15 residues. In DNA, the CDR3 is TGTGCCAGCAGTACAAACATTAAGTCCTACAATGAGCAGTTCTTC. Its protein product is CASSTNIKSYNEQFF.